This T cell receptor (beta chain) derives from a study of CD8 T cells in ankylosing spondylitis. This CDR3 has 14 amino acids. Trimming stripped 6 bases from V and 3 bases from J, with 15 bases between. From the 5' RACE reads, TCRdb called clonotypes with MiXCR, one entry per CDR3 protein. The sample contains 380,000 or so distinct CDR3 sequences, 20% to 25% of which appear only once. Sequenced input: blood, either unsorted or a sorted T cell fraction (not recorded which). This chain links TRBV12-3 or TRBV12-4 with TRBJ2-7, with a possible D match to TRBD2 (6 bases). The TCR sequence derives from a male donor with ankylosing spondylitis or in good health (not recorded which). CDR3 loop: CASSPRELDYEQYF. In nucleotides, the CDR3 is TGTGCCAGCAGCCCCCGGGAGTTGGACTACGAGCAGTACTTC.